These 22 T cell receptor beta chains share one sample of origin, sequenced in a study of T cells in localized non-small cell lung cancer. Here immunoSEQ multiplex PCR was the method, and the copy in TCRdb shows in-frame clones only, minus some. The table shows about 13,000 clones, with just over 85% occurring only once. Source: peripheral blood, taken before any cancer treatment. The receptors here all came from a male donor older than 55 with stage III lung adenocarcinoma.

The chain is built from TRBV11-2 and TRBJ2-1; D is unclear. Germline CDR1 is SGHAT and CDR2 is FQNNGV. CDR3 length equals 11 residues. Trimming shortened V by 3 bases and J by 11 bases, and 8 bases separated the two germline ends. The CDR3: CASSLPAKQFF. CDR3 DNA: TGTGCCAGCAGCTTGCCAGCCAAGCAGTTCTTC.

The chain has TRBV6-4 and TRBJ2-3; the match to TRBD2 covers 7 bases. The CDR3 has 16 amino acids. Looked up from germline, CDR1 is MRHNA and CDR2 is SNTAGT. The trim removed 6 bases at V and 1 base at J, leaving 10 bases unmatched. This chain's CDR3 is CASSPQEAGGTDTQYF. The CDR3 region has the DNA TGTGCCAGCAGCCCCCAGGAGGCGGGGGGCACAGATACGCAGTATTTT.

The chain employs TRBV29-1 and TRBJ1-1; possibly TRBD1 for D (6 bases). V lost 3 bases and J 4 bases, leaving 18 bases between the germline ends. CDR1 is SQVTM, CDR2 ANQGSEA, per germline. This CDR3 is 15 amino acids long. The DNA of the CDR3 is TGCAGCGTTGACCCGGGGGCGTGGGGGGCCACTGAAGCTTTCTTT. Translation: CSVDPGAWGATEAFF.

This rearrangement joins TRBV7-9 to TRBJ1-2; 11 bases match TRBD1. The CDR3 is made up of 14 amino acids. The V segment lost 5 bases and the J segment 8 bases; nucleotides outside the gene matches: 7. Germline values: CDR1 SEHNR, CDR2 FQNEAQ (reference sequence). CDR3 in amino acids: CASSPGQGAGGYTF. CDR3 sequence (DNA): TGTGCCAGCAGCCCAGGACAGGGGGCGGGAGGCTACACCTTC. The entire variable domain, with the rest obtained from reference TRBV7-9 and TRBJ1-2, is as follows: DTGVSQNPRHKITKRGQNVTFRCDPISEHNRLYWYRQTLGQGPEFLTYFQNEAQLEKSRLLSDRFSAERPKGSFSTLEIQRTEQGDSAMYLCASSPGQGAGGYTFGSGTRLTVV.

In this sample, this clone turned up a few times. The V and J genes are TRBV6-6 and TRBJ2-7; 8 bases are a match to TRBD2. V dropped 7 bases and J dropped 7; count of bases not matched to a gene: 15. Germline V CDR1 and CDR2: MNHNY, SVGAGI (reference sequence). The CDR3 is 15 residues long. The CDR3 nucleotides are TGTGCCAGCACCCCCACGGGAGGGAGGGCCTGGGAGCAGTACTTC. Its translation is CASTPTGGRAWEQYF.

The CDR3 spells CASSQTGTYGYTF. The CDR3 nucleotides read TGCGCCAGCAGCCAGACAGGGACCTATGGCTACACCTTC. The chain links TRBV4-1 to TRBJ1-2; 7 nucleotides line up with TRBD1. V lost 3 bases and J lost 4; bases outside the gene matches: 2. This CDR3 spans 13 amino acids. Looked up from germline, CDR1 is MGHRA and CDR2 is YSYEKL.

This chain joins TRBV6-5 and TRBJ1-1; 7 bases are shared with TRBD1. The V gene end was trimmed by 7 bases and the J gene end by 11 bases; junction bases not matched to a gene: 13. CDR1 is MNHEY and CDR2 is SVGAGI in the germline V gene. This CDR3 has 13 residues. This CDR3 is CASTKRGGYVAFF. The CDR3 bases are TGTGCCAGCACCAAAAGAGGGGGCTATGTGGCTTTCTTT.

The chain joins TRBV7-8 to TRBJ1-1, with a weak D call TRBD1 (5 bases). Germline-derived CDR1 and CDR2 are SGHVS and FQNEAQ. The V end was cut by 0 bases, the J end by 5 bases, with 13 bases between. CDR3 length equals 15 residues. CDR3 nucleotides: TGTGCCAGCAGCTTAGCCAGGGTATGGTTGACTGAAGCTTTCTTT. It yields the protein CASSLARVWLTEAFF. The whole variable domain, filled in from reference TRBV7-8 and TRBJ1-1, reads GAGVSQSPRYKVAKRGQDVALRCDPISGHVSLFWYQQALGQGPEFLTYFQNEAQLDKSGLPSDRFFAERPEGSVSTLKIQRTQQEDSAVYLCASSLARVWLTEAFFGQGTRLTVV.

V is TRBV7-2 and J is TRBJ2-1; 10 nucleotides line up with TRBD2. The CDR3 consists of 16 residues. Unmatched junction bases numbered 8, after V lost 5 bases and J lost 4 bases. Germline CDR1 reads SGHTA; CDR2 reads FQGNSA. CDR3 sequence reads: CASSRMGLAPYNEQFF. The CDR3 DNA follows: TGTGCCAGCAGCCGCATGGGACTAGCGCCATACAATGAGCAGTTCTTC.

The chain couples TRBV30 to TRBJ2-3; no clear D. CDR1 and CDR2 from the germline V gene are GTSNPN and SVGIG (reference sequence). The CDR3 sequence is 16 residues long. Trimming removed 1 base from V and 0 bases from J, with 14 bases in between. The CDR3 reads CAWSDVKTPSTDTQYF. DNA of the CDR3: TGTGCCTGGAGTGACGTCAAGACCCCGAGCACAGATACGCAGTATTTT. Drawing the rest from reference TRBV30 and TRBJ2-3, the complete variable domain is SQTIHQWPATLVQPVGSPLSLECTVEGTSNPNLYWYRQAAGRGLQLLFYSVGIGQISSEVPQNLSASRPQDRQFILSSKKLLLSDSGFYLCAWSDVKTPSTDTQYFGPGTRLTVL.

The genes are TRBV4-1 and TRBJ2-5, with 11 positions matching TRBD2. The CDR3 is made up of 12 amino acids. Germline V CDR1 and CDR2: MGHRA, YSYEKL. Unmatched junction bases numbered 2, after V lost 6 bases and J lost 8 bases. The CDR3 DNA reads TGCGCCAGCAGAGGGACTAGCGGAACCCAGTACTTC. This sequence encodes CASRGTSGTQYF.

This clone was seen only a few times. V usage is TRBV5-5 and J usage is TRBJ2-7; 11 bases map to TRBD1. This CDR3 has 14 amino acids. Germline V gene sequence: CDR1 SGHKS, CDR2 YYEKEE (reference sequence). The V gene end was trimmed by 0 bases and the J gene end by 5 bases; junction bases not matched to a gene: 1. CDR3 protein: CASSLGGQGDEQYF. The CDR3 DNA reads as TGTGCCAGCAGCTTGGGGGGACAGGGGGACGAGCAGTACTTC.

A word on this clone: Mismatch with germline at one junction end may stem from a read error. The genes are TRBV4-2 and TRBJ2-3; possible D gene TRBD2, 5 bases. Germline values: CDR1 LGHNA, CDR2 YNFKEQ. This CDR3 has 15 residues. CDR3 bases: TGTGCCAGCAGCCCAGAAGGACTTTCCACATATACGCAGTATTTT. The encoded protein is CASSPEGLSTYTQYF.

The rearrangement joins TRBV5-4 to TRBJ1-2; TRBD1 matches at 7 bases. The germline CDR1 and CDR2 sequences are SGHNT and YYREEE (reference sequence). Trimming cost V 0 bases and J 2 bases; bases outside gene matches: 1. The CDR3 length is 14 residues. CDR3 residues: CASSLGDRNYGYTF. The CDR3 DNA reads TGTGCCAGCAGCTTGGGGGACAGAAACTATGGCTACACCTTC.

This chain uses TRBV18 with TRBJ1-6; D gene ambiguous. The V gene's germline CDR1 is KGHSH and CDR2 LQKENI. V was pared by 3 bases and J by 5 bases, with 8 bases between. This CDR3 comprises 14 residues. The CDR3 nucleotides are TGTGCCAGCTCACCGGAGGCAGATAATTCACCCCTCCACTTT. Translating gives CASSPEADNSPLHF.

V is TRBV5-6 and J is TRBJ2-4, with D hard to call. V shed 2 bases and J shed 0 bases, with 12 bases lying between them. The length of the CDR3 is 16 residues. The germline CDR1 and CDR2 sequences are SGHDT and YYEEEE. CDR3 DNA: TGTGCCAGCAGCTTTTTGAGCCCGCTAGCCAAAAACATTCAGTACTTC. This codes for CASSFLSPLAKNIQYF.

J is TRBJ1-1 and V is TRBV5-8; tentatively, D is TRBD1 (5 bases). V was cut by 4 bases and J by 4 bases, with 14 bases left in between. The CDR3 has 14 residues. From germline, CDR1 is SGHTS and CDR2 YDEGEE. The CDR3 loop reads CASSPRGSATEAFF. The DNA for the CDR3 is TGTGCCAGCAGCCCAAGGGGTTCGGCCACTGAAGCTTTCTTT.

The J gene is TRBJ2-7, the V gene TRBV5-5, with unresolved D. Germline V gene data show CDR1 as SGHKS and CDR2 as YYEKEE (reference sequence). The CDR3 totals 12 residues. With 3 bases removed from V and 1 base from J, the gap between germline ends came to 5 bases. CDR3 nucleotides: TGTGCCAGCAGCTGGGATTCCTACGAGCAGTACTTC. Encoded protein: CASSWDSYEQYF.

V usage is TRBV11-3 and J usage is TRBJ1-1; no clear D gene. Per the germline V gene, CDR1 is SGHNT and CDR2 is YENEEA. CDR3 length equals 15 residues. Trimming shortened V by 1 base and J by 3 bases, and 12 bases separated the two germline ends. In nucleotides, the CDR3 is TGTGCCAGCAGCTTAGGAGGCTCTCAGGACACTGAAGCTTTCTTT. Protein product: CASSLGGSQDTEAFF.

The J gene is TRBJ2-1, the V gene TRBV20-1, with D unclear. This CDR3 is 11 amino acids long. Germline CDR1 and CDR2: DFQATT and SNEGSKA (reference sequence). Trimming shortened V by 6 bases and J by 5 bases, and 8 bases separated the two germline ends. CDR3: CSARVNNEQFF. CDR3 DNA: TGCAGTGCCCGGGTGAACAATGAGCAGTTCTTC.

In this sample, this clone turned up a few times. The chain employs TRBV7-9 and TRBJ1-1; D call uncertain. The CDR3 totals 15 residues. V was trimmed by 2 bases and J by 1 base, leaving 11 bases between them. In germline, CDR1 is SEHNR, CDR2 FQNEAQ (reference sequence). The CDR3 region is CASSLLRAENTEAFF. CDR3 in DNA: TGTGCCAGCAGCTTACTGAGGGCTGAGAACACTGAAGCTTTCTTT.

CDR3 DNA: TGCGCCAGCGGAGACAGGTTCCGCGCGGACACCGGGGAGCTGTTTTTT. Protein product: CASGDRFRADTGELFF. The V and J genes are TRBV4-1 and TRBJ2-2; D might be TRBD1 (6 bases). Germline V lookup: CDR1 MGHRA, CDR2 YSYEKL. V lost 8 bases to trimming and J lost 3 bases, with 19 bases between them. The CDR3 consists of 16 residues.